The T cell receptor (beta chain) described here comes from a study of human T cells and chemical hapten exposure. Study-wide results and caveats: TCRs whose frequency exceeded 1 in 1000 remained the same following DPC sensitization. Expanded TCRs made up significantly more big CDR3 similarity clusters than controls did.

Time point described: patch test 1, 2 weeks after DPC sensitization. The treatment denotes: therapeutic diphenylcyclopropenone sensitization with weekly scalp DPC. The study's library attached unique molecular identifiers to single cDNA molecules. Source study methods: Counts of TCRs in each sample centred on a median of around 99,000 and extended from about 20,000 to 690,000. TCRdb analysed the RACE reads with MiXCR anew, one entry per CDR3 protein. In this record, the V and J calls reflect TCRdb's handling and not the investigators' own analysis. The sample consists of 180,000 or so distinct CDR3 sequences, approximately 20% of them appearing once. Points on this clonotype: The antigen is unknown.

The CDR3 extends over 16 amino acids. CDR1 and CDR2 from the germline V gene are SGHTA and FQGNSA. V dropped 5 bases and J dropped 5; count of bases not matched to a gene: 10. Sequenced material: whole blood, taken in connection with sensitization to the hapten diphenylcyclopropenone (DPC). The clonotype originates from a woman in her forties or fifties with alopecia areata. Some clones in this sample may be carry-over from other donors' samples. The chain carries TRBV7-2 and TRBJ2-7; 12 nucleotides align to TRBD1. Here the CDR3 DNA reads TGTGCCAGCAGCCGCGGGCCGGGACAGGGGGCAGACGAGCAGTACTTC. This sequence encodes CASSRGPGQGADEQYF. Together with reference TRBV7-2 and TRBJ2-7, the CDR3 gives the full variable domain: GAGVSQSPSNKVTEKGKDVELRCDPISGHTALYWYRQSLGQGLEFLIYFQGNSAPDKSGLPSDRFSAERTGGSVSTLTIQRTQQEDSAVYLCASSRGPGQGADEQYFGPGTRLTVT.